This T cell receptor beta chain was captured by sequencing in a study of T cell responses to AZD1222 COVID-19 vaccine. Using immunoSEQ multiplex PCR, the repertoire was profiled, and TCRdb retains in-frame clones only, with some absent. This table has 180,000 or so clones, around 90% appearing once. General study points: Spike-specific TCR repertoires showed rising breadth and depth after two AZD1222 doses. The donors showed a predominance of white British ancestry and of females, with possible underestimation of clonal diversity.

Concerning this clone: Its specificity is unknown.

V lost 4 bases, J lost 3 bases, and 13 bases lay in between. The CDR3 extends over 14 amino acids. Germline V gene data show CDR1 as MNHEY and CDR2 as SMNVEV (reference sequence). Pooling covered second doses at about 4 or about 12 weeks. Material: peripheral blood, obtained 28 days after the second AZD1222 dose. The V gene is TRBV27, the J gene TRBJ2-7, with D possibly matching TRBD1 (6 bases). The receptor was derived from an adult who received the AZD1222 COVID-19 vaccine. The CDR3 nucleotides are TGTGCCAGCAGTTCCGCCAGGGACAACTACGAGCAGTACTTC. The encoded protein is CASSSARDNYEQYF.